The 15 T cell receptor beta chains given below trace back to one sample, sequenced in a study of T cell changes during pregnancy in multiple sclerosis. Some clones are missing from TCRdb's copy, which holds only in-frame ones; the method was immunoSEQ multiplex PCR. Here the sample spans some 85,000 clones, about 94% being singletons. This specimen was peripheral blood, taken in the third trimester of pregnancy. The receptors shown here come from a female donor with multiple sclerosis, enrolled in a pregnancy study.

The chain couples TRBV18 to TRBJ2-1; 10 bases map to TRBD1. The V gene's germline CDR1 is KGHSH and CDR2 LQKENI. The junction had 7 bases not matched to a gene; V was cut back by 0 bases and J by 8 bases. The CDR3 loop spans 16 amino acids. This chain's CDR3 is CASSPPRDRGSYEQFF. The CDR3 nucleotides are TGTGCCAGCTCACCACCCCGGGACAGGGGCAGCTATGAGCAGTTCTTC.

The chain recombines TRBV28 with TRBJ2-5, with D possibly being TRBD2 (6 bases). In germline, CDR1 is MDHEN, CDR2 SYDVKM. CDR3 size: 16 residues. Trimming left V 1 base short and J 6 bases short, with 18 bases between. The CDR3 bases are TGTGCCAGCAGTTTATATGGGTTGGAGGGCTCGAAGACCCAGTACTTC. It translates to CASSLYGLEGSKTQYF.

The rearrangement uses TRBV5-1 and TRBJ1-3, with 7 bases lining up with TRBD1. Trimming removed 4 bases from V and 0 bases from J; junction bases left unmatched: 1. Germline lookup yields CDR1 SGHRS and CDR2 YFSETQ. This CDR3 has 14 residues. The CDR3 region is CASSRDSSGNTIYF. The CDR3 coding sequence is TGCGCCAGCAGCCGGGACAGCTCTGGAAACACCATATATTTT.

The V call is TRBV11-2, the J call TRBJ2-1; tentative D call: TRBD2 (5 bases). CDR3 length: 16 amino acids. Trimming cost V 0 bases and J 2 bases, with 11 bases left between them. From germline, CDR1 is SGHAT and CDR2 FQNNGV. CDR3 in amino acids: CASSLEEVRTYNEQFF. The CDR3 DNA reads TGTGCCAGCAGCTTAGAGGAGGTACGTACCTACAATGAGCAGTTCTTC.

This chain joins TRBV19 and TRBJ2-6, with 7 bases lining up with TRBD1. V lost 0 bases, J lost 2 bases, and 4 bases stayed unmatched. Per the germline V gene, CDR1 is LNHDA and CDR2 is SQIVND (reference sequence). The CDR3 length is 17 residues. The CDR3 region has the DNA TGTGCCAGTAGTATAGAGAGGGGGCTCCCTGGGGCCAACGTCCTGACTTTC. Its translation: CASSIERGLPGANVLTF.

This chain joins TRBV28 and TRBJ2-7; 7 positions match TRBD2. The CDR3 sequence is 14 residues long. Losses at the gene ends were 6 bases for V and 2 bases for J; bases not matched to a gene: 7. Looked up from germline, CDR1 is MDHEN and CDR2 is SYDVKM. This CDR3 is CASSTSEPPYEQYF. The CDR3 DNA is TGTGCCAGCAGCACTAGCGAGCCCCCCTACGAGCAGTACTTC.

V gene TRBV19 combines with J gene TRBJ1-1; 7 bases align to TRBD1. The CDR3 length is 14 residues. Germline CDR1 reads LNHDA; CDR2 reads SQIVND (reference sequence). V dropped 6 bases and J dropped 1; count of bases not matched to a gene: 5. The CDR3 DNA follows: TGTGCCAGTAGCCTAGGGACAGCGAACACTGAAGCTTTCTTT. This translates into CASSLGTANTEAFF. The full variable domain, rest sourced from reference TRBV19 and TRBJ1-1, is DGGITQSPKYLFRKEGQNVTLSCEQNLNHDAMYWYRQDPGQGLRLIYYSQIVNDFQKGDIAEGYSVSREKKESFPLTVTSAQKNPTAFYLCASSLGTANTEAFFGQGTRLTVV.

The rearrangement links TRBV15 to TRBJ2-7, with D possibly TRBD1 on 6 matching bases. The CDR3 is made up of 14 amino acids. V was clipped by 8 bases and J by 5 bases, with 19 bases between them. Looked up from germline, CDR1 is LNHNV and CDR2 is YYDKDF (reference sequence). In DNA form, the CDR3 reads TGTGCCACCTCTAAAATGGGGGCTTCCCACGAGCAGTACTTC. This translates into CATSKMGASHEQYF. Using reference TRBV15 and TRBJ2-7 for the parts outside the CDR3, the full variable domain is DAMVIQNPRYQVTQFGKPVTLSCSQTLNHNVMYWYQQKSSQAPKLLFHYYDKDFNNEADTPDNFQSRRPNTSFCFLDIRSPGLGDTAMYLCATSKMGASHEQYFGPGTRLTVT.

The rearrangement joins TRBV6-5 to TRBJ1-2; D not certain. V lost 3 bases and J lost 7, with 6 bases in between. In germline, CDR1 is MNHEY, CDR2 SVGAGI. CDR3 length: 11 amino acids. The CDR3: CASSYVGGYTF. DNA of the CDR3: TGTGCCAGCAGTTATGTCGGTGGCTACACCTTC.

This clone came up once. The chain carries TRBV13 and TRBJ2-7; TRBD2 matches 11 bases. There are 16 residues in the CDR3. Per germline, CDR1 PRHDT and CDR2 FYEKMQ (reference sequence). V lost 4 bases to trimming and J lost 2 bases; unmatched junction nucleotides: 7. CDR3 coding DNA: TGTGCCAGCAGCTCTAGGACTAGCGGGTGGACCTACGAGCAGTACTTC. Translated: CASSSRTSGWTYEQYF.

This clone was detected once. The chain combines TRBV27 with TRBJ2-5; 11 bases are shared with TRBD1. This CDR3 contains 14 residues. CDR1 is MNHEY and CDR2 is SMNVEV in the germline V gene (reference sequence). The V segment lost 6 bases and the J segment 4 bases; nucleotides outside the gene matches: 4. In DNA form, the CDR3 reads TGTGCCAGCAGGTTCGGACAGGGGGCAGAGACCCAGTACTTC. Its protein is CASRFGQGAETQYF.

This sequence joins TRBV6-6 and TRBJ1-5, with TRBD1 matching over 9 bases. V gave up 0 bases and J gave up 11 bases; unmatched junction bases: 2. Germline CDR1 MNHNY, CDR2 SVGAGI (reference sequence). The CDR3 consists of 13 residues. CDR3 residues: CASSYSGQGTQHF. The DNA of the CDR3 is TGTGCCAGCAGTTACTCAGGACAGGGGACCCAGCATTTT.

The chain is built from TRBV2 and TRBJ1-2, with TRBD1 as a possible D gene (6 bases). The CDR3 consists of 15 residues. The V gene's germline CDR1 is SNHLY and CDR2 FYNNEI. V was cut by 3 bases and J by 0 bases, with 11 bases left in between. The CDR3: CASSDYRVPNYGYTF. CDR3 DNA sequence: TGTGCCAGCAGTGACTACAGGGTCCCTAACTATGGCTACACCTTC.

The chain carries TRBV19 and TRBJ2-3, with D unresolved. The germline V gene has CDR1 LNHDA and CDR2 SQIVND (reference sequence). V lost 9 bases and J 1 base, leaving 14 bases between the germline ends. The CDR3 runs 14 residues. The CDR3 region has the DNA TGTGCCAGCAAGTGGTGGCAGGGCACAGATACGCAGTATTTT. This translates into CASKWWQGTDTQYF.

The chain links TRBV6-6 to TRBJ1-4, with a tentative D call TRBD1 (5 bases). The germline V gene encodes CDR1 MNHNY and CDR2 SVGAGI (reference sequence). This CDR3 has 14 residues. Trimming took off 2 bases at V and 8 bases at J, with 12 bases between the two ends. DNA of the CDR3: TGTGCCAGCAGTTACGGGGGGGGAGGAGAAAAACTGTTTTTT. Protein: CASSYGGGGEKLFF.